Described below is a single T cell receptor (beta chain) sequence and its context. Antigen specificity is unknown. In the original workflow: ImmunoSEQ supplied junction-only sequences lacking quality scores, so filtering was different. Some clones are missing from TCRdb's copy, which holds only in-frame ones; the method was immunoSEQ multiplex PCR. V and J calls and clone size follow that table, whereas D and trimming were derived from the DNA. The profile shows millions of clones, around nine tenths of them singletons. This sample was taken from a study of shared clonotypes between healthy human individuals. Across the study: CD4 naive cells filled three plates per donor, CD4 memory three, CD8 naive two and CD8 memory one.

General observations from the study: Sequencing of the sorted subsets was shown by rarefaction to be incomplete despite large depth.

Germline V gene sequence: CDR1 SNHLY, CDR2 FYNNEI. This CDR3 is built from 15 residues. The V gene lost 7 bases and the J gene lost 0 bases, with 16 bases spanning the gap. The receptor was derived from a man aged 18 to 30 in good health. The chain joins TRBV2 to TRBJ2-7; possibly TRBD1 for D (6 bases). Sequenced material: naive CD4+ T cells sorted from blood. Subset given: CD45RA+ positively selected. CDR3 DNA sequence: TGTGCCAGCAAGGGGGTCGAGGCGCTCTCCTACGAGCAGTACTTC. This sequence encodes CASKGVEALSYEQYF. Full variable domain (outside the CDR3, taken from reference TRBV2 and TRBJ2-7): EPEVTQTPSHQVTQMGQEVILRCVPISNHLYFYWYRQILGQKVEFLVSFYNNEISEKSEIFDDQFSVERPDGSNFTLKIRSTKLEDSAMYFCASKGVEALSYEQYFGPGTRLTVT.